This entry lists 16 T cell receptor beta chains sequenced from one sample in a study of blood T cell repertoires in COVID-19. TCRdb's copy holds only in-frame clones and misses some; the assay was immunoSEQ multiplex PCR. The data hold a few hundred thousand clones, with roughly 82% observed a single time. The sample was peripheral blood. The receptors were gathered from a man at least 80 years old with acute or convalescent COVID-19.

The CDR3 spells CASSQEWTEQFF. CDR3 nucleotide sequence: TGCGCCAGCAGCCAAGAGTGGACAGAGCAGTTCTTC. The chain is built from TRBV4-1 and TRBJ2-1, with D tentatively TRBD1 (5 bases). The CDR3 runs to 12 residues. With 0 bases removed from V and 10 bases from J, the gap between germline ends came to 7 bases. Germline V gene data show CDR1 as MGHRA and CDR2 as YSYEKL.

V is TRBV20-1 and J is TRBJ1-1; D is uncertain. Per the germline V gene, CDR1 is DFQATT and CDR2 is SNEGSKA (reference sequence). The V gene lost 6 bases and the J gene lost 10 bases, with 15 bases spanning the gap. CDR3 length: 11 amino acids. CDR3 DNA: TGCAGTGCACCTAGCGAGTCTGGAGCTTTCTTT. Translating it yields CSAPSESGAFF.

The chain combines TRBV7-3 with TRBJ2-1, with no clear D. The germline V gene has CDR1 SGHTA and CDR2 FQGTGA. This CDR3 contains 15 residues. Trimming left V 2 bases short and J 5 bases short, with 13 bases between. The chain's CDR3 is CASSLSSNLNNEQFF. The CDR3 DNA reads as TGTGCCAGCAGCTTATCAAGCAATCTTAACAATGAGCAGTTCTTC.

V is TRBV5-1 and J is TRBJ2-1; 12 bases fit TRBD2. Trimming at V came to 4 bases and at J to 7 bases, leaving 15 bases not matched to a gene. CDR1 SGHRS and CDR2 YFSETQ come from the germline V gene. The CDR3 length is 18 residues. CDR3 in DNA: TGCGCCAGCAGCCGCCTTAACCTAGCGGGAGGGCCTCCGAATGAGCAGTTCTTC. Protein: CASSRLNLAGGPPNEQFF.

The CDR3 sequence is CASSVATSAGELFF. CDR3 bases: TGTGCCAGCAGCGTAGCTACCAGCGCCGGGGAGCTGTTTTTT. The chain carries TRBV9 and TRBJ2-2; no definite D call. Trimming shortened V by 0 bases and J by 6 bases, and 9 bases separated the two germline ends. Germline V gives CDR1 SGDLS, CDR2 YYNGEE. The CDR3 spans 14 residues.

The V and J genes are TRBV27 and TRBJ2-7; the D is unclear. The CDR3 consists of 13 residues. Germline V lookup: CDR1 MNHEY, CDR2 SMNVEV (reference sequence). The V gene lost 5 bases and the J gene lost 0 bases, with 8 bases spanning the gap. CDR3 DNA sequence: TGTGCCAGCAGTGAAGACACCTCCTACGAGCAGTACTTC. Translating it yields CASSEDTSYEQYF.

The chain links TRBV5-1 to TRBJ2-1; 13 bases agree with TRBD2. CDR1 and CDR2 from the germline V gene are SGHRS and YFSETQ. The CDR3 is 17 amino acids. V lost 4 bases to trimming and J lost 5 bases; unmatched junction nucleotides: 9. CDR3 sequence: CASSGRLGLAGDNEQFF. The CDR3 bases are TGCGCCAGCAGCGGAAGACTCGGACTAGCGGGGGACAATGAGCAGTTCTTC.

V usage is TRBV27 and J usage is TRBJ1-2; tentative D call: TRBD1 (6 bases). V lost 2 bases, J lost 2 bases, and 9 bases lay in between. This CDR3 has 14 residues. Germline assignment: CDR1 MNHEY and CDR2 SMNVEV (reference sequence). The CDR3 spells CASSLAGENYGYTF. Written as DNA, the CDR3 is TGTGCCAGCAGTTTAGCAGGGGAGAACTATGGCTACACCTTC.

The chain is built from TRBV7-9 and TRBJ2-7, with 9 bases matching TRBD2. The CDR3 is 16 residues long. V gave up 3 bases and J gave up 6 bases; unmatched junction bases: 12. The germline V gene encodes CDR1 SEHNR and CDR2 FQNEAQ (reference sequence). CDR3 sequence reads: CASSFVRTISGSEQYF. CDR3 DNA: TGTGCCAGCAGCTTTGTCCGGACGATTAGCGGGAGCGAGCAGTACTTC.

The rearrangement uses TRBV7-2 and TRBJ1-5; TRBD1 matches at 8 bases. This CDR3 has 12 amino acids. J gave up 9 bases and V 7 bases, and 5 bases lay outside the gene matches. From germline, CDR1 is SGHTA and CDR2 FQGNSA. The CDR3, as DNA: TGTGCCAGCAACGGAGACAGGGGGCCCCAGCATTTT. Its translation is CASNGDRGPQHF. Looking up the rest from reference TRBV7-2 and TRBJ1-5 gives the full variable domain: GAGVSQSPSNKVTEKGKDVELRCDPISGHTALYWYRQSLGQGLEFLIYFQGNSAPDKSGLPSDRFSAERTGGSVSTLTIQRTQQEDSAVYLCASNGDRGPQHFGDGTRLSIL.

The J gene is TRBJ1-2, the V gene TRBV24-1; no reliable D call. Germline V gene sequence: CDR1 KGHDR, CDR2 SFDVKD. The germline V and J ends were trimmed by 3 bases and 7 bases, with 14 bases remaining between them. The CDR3 has 14 residues. The CDR3 region is CATSDPGRGFGYTF. The CDR3 coding sequence is TGTGCCACCAGTGATCCCGGGCGGGGTTTTGGCTACACCTTC.

V is TRBV19 and J is TRBJ1-5; 9 nucleotides line up with TRBD1. V lost 7 bases and J lost 4; bases outside the gene matches: 11. The CDR3 extends over 16 amino acids. Germline CDR1 LNHDA, CDR2 SQIVND (reference sequence). The CDR3 DNA is TGTGCCAGTATCCCACCTCCGGGACAGGGAAATCAGCCCCAGCATTTT. Translating gives CASIPPPGQGNQPQHF. The full variable domain, completed using reference TRBV19 and TRBJ1-5, is DGGITQSPKYLFRKEGQNVTLSCEQNLNHDAMYWYRQDPGQGLRLIYYSQIVNDFQKGDIAEGYSVSREKKESFPLTVTSAQKNPTAFYLCASIPPPGQGNQPQHFGDGTRLSIL.

This chain joins TRBV27 and TRBJ2-1, with D maybe TRBD2 (5 bases). The CDR3 is made up of 15 amino acids. Germline CDR1 reads MNHEY; CDR2 reads SMNVEV (reference sequence). Trimming cost V 2 bases and J 6 bases, with 14 bases left between them. CDR3 amino acids: CASSLTAGFTNEQFF. DNA of the CDR3: TGTGCCAGCAGTTTAACCGCGGGCTTCACCAATGAGCAGTTCTTC.

The chain joins TRBV6-5 to TRBJ2-1; perhaps TRBD2 as D (6 bases). Germline CDR1 reads MNHEY; CDR2 reads SVGAGI. This CDR3 region has 16 residues. The V end lost 2 bases, the J end lost 2 bases, and 13 bases lay between the germline ends. The CDR3 nucleotides are TGTGCCAGCAGTTACGGACCGGGGGTCCCCTACAATGAGCAGTTCTTC. It codes for CASSYGPGVPYNEQFF.

This clone was recorded only once. The rearrangement links TRBV24-1 to TRBJ1-2, with D hard to call. CDR3 length equals 14 residues. V lost 3 bases to trimming and J lost 4 bases, with 11 bases between them. CDR1 and CDR2 from the germline V gene are KGHDR and SFDVKD. CDR3 nucleotide sequence: TGTGCCACCAGTGATCGCGGGAGGGTCTATGGCTACACCTTC. This translates into CATSDRGRVYGYTF.

The count of this clone is one. This rearrangement joins TRBV25-1 to TRBJ2-1; maybe TRBD2 (5 bases). From germline, CDR1 is MGHDK and CDR2 SYGVNS. Trimming shortened V by 1 base and J by 14 bases, and 12 bases separated the two germline ends. This CDR3 has 12 residues. The CDR3 loop is CASSEFGRGKFF. In DNA, the CDR3 is TGTGCCAGCAGTGAATTCGGTAGAGGGAAGTTCTTC.